This TCR beta chain derives from a study of human versus mouse CDR3 diversity and MHC coevolution. The assay was immunoSEQ multiplex PCR, and TCRdb's table has in-frame clones only and misses some. The table lists 50,000 to 70,000 clones, 90% to 95% of them singletons, with approximately 19% in the top ten. Worth noting for this clone: Its antigen is unidentified.

Cells were CD45RO-negative CD62L-positive naive CD4 T cells sorted from PBMCs. The J segment lost 0 bases and the V segment lost 4 bases, leaving 7 bases of the junction unmatched. Germline V gene sequence: CDR1 SGHRS, CDR2 YFSETQ. CDR3 length: 16 residues. Study-level results: Clonal inequality was lowest in two of the three human donors. Compared with mice, human CDR3s carried more deletions and insertions on average.

Input material: naive CD4+ T cells from blood. Documented subset: CD45RO-negative CD62L-positive naive CD4 T cells. This clonotype was sampled from a person aged 55 to 69 in good health. V usage is TRBV5-1 and J usage is TRBJ2-7, with 10 bases identical to TRBD2. The CDR3 loop reads CASSTRGLAASYEQYF. The DNA of the CDR3 is TGCGCCAGCAGCACCCGCGGACTAGCGGCCTCCTACGAGCAGTACTTC. Combining the CDR3 with reference TRBV5-1 and TRBJ2-7 gives the whole variable domain KAGVTQTPRYLIKTRGQQVTLSCSPISGHRSVSWYQQTPGQGLQFLFEYFSETQRNKGNFPGRFSGRQFSNSRSEMNVSTLELGDSALYLCASSTRGLAASYEQYFGPGTRLTVT.